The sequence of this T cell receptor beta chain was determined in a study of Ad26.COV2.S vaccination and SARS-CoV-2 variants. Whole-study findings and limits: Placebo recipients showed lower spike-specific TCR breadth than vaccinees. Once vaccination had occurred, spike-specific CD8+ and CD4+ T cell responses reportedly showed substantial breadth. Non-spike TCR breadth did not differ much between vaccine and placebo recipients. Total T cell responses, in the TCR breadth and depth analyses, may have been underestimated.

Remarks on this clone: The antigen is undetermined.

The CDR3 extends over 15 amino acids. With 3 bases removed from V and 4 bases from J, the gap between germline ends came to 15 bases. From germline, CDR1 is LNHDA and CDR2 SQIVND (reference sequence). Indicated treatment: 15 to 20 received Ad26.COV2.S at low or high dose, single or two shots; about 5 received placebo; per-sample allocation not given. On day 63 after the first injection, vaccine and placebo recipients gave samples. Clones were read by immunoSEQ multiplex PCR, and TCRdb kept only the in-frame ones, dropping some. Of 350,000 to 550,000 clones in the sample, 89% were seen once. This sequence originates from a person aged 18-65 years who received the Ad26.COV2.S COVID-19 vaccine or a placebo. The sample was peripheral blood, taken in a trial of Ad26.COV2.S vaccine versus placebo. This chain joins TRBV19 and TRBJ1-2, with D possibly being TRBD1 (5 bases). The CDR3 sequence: CASSIGFLGGYGYTF. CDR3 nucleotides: TGTGCCAGTAGTATTGGGTTTTTGGGGGGCTATGGCTACACCTTC.